This TCR beta chain was retrieved from a study of T cells in Graves' hyperthyroidism and ophthalmopathy (dated by TCRdb to the late 2010s). Regarding the research as a whole: To identify distinguishing TCR V-J signatures, a discovery cohort of around 98 patients was used, comprising fewer than 45 with Graves' ophthalmopathy and around 57 with stable Graves' hyperthyroidism. Thyroid tissue and blood T-cell repertoires from six Graves' hyperthyroidism patients were also compared in the study. An independent validation cohort of under 20 hyperthyroidism patients and 17 patients who later progressed to ophthalmopathy tested prospective prediction of ophthalmopathy. TCR Vbeta CDR3 sequencing of 130 to 150 peripheral blood samples (approximately 44 ophthalmopathy, about 74 hyperthyroidism and roughly 17 progressor patients) is reported in the paper. Following sampling, methimazole starting at 30 mg daily was given to hyperthyroidism patients, and high-dose intravenous methylprednisolone was given to ophthalmopathy patients. For training and testing, the roughly 97 patients in the discovery cohort were randomly divided in a 7:3 ratio. Broad study findings and their caveats: Most expanded thyroid clonotypes (frequency above 0.001) were also found in blood, which suggests that blood repertoires may mirror thyroid immune responses. In validation, progression to ophthalmopathy was predicted by the model with 70.59% sensitivity and 72% to 85% specificity, a median of approximately 6.5 months before onset. Sample size was not statistically predetermined, and investigators were not blinded to group allocation. A model built on a 13 V-J signature distinguished ophthalmopathy from stable hyperthyroidism, reaching 87.88% sensitivity and around 81% specificity in cross-validation and 80%/75% in testing.

Graves' hyperthyroidism was defined as stable when no progression to ophthalmopathy occurred over 18 months of follow-up. The hyperthyroidism patients were between 18 and 65 years old and newly diagnosed, with a disease duration of less than 2 months. Any patient with an uncontrolled infection, another autoimmune disease, pregnancy or lactation was excluded. Diagnoses were established on the basis of clinical symptoms, serum thyroxine and TRAb, thyroid ultrasound, and orbital computed tomography. Total RNA was extracted using Trizol reagent, and RNA quality was assessed on an Agilent 2100 Bioanalyzer. This clonotype was counted many times. Its antigen is still unknown. No base qualities exist here, and no much larger clone lies one base off it. Amplification of TCR beta CDR3 regions was carried out from RNA transcripts. For the first round of RT-PCR on the TCR CDR3, the HTBI primer set was used together with the Qiagen OneStep RT-PCR kit. The libraries were constructed in a second round of multiplex PCR and then size-selected and purified. Libraries were sequenced paired-end with 100 bp reads on an Illumina HiSeq2000. The published analysis was carried out like this. SOAPnuke was used to process the raw data, removing reads that contained adapters or uncalled bases, had a mean Phred below 15, or lacked an exact match to the constant primer or identifier. COPE v1.2.5 was used to merge high-quality paired reads, and clonotypes were defined as unique nucleotide sequences. Clonotypes were aligned to IMGT TRBV, TRBD and TRBJ reference segments using MiTCR v1.1. Only V-J combinations with frequency above 0.0001, covering 99% to 99.2% of repertoires, were analysed. A TCS score was defined as the ratio of F50 (clonal expansion) to E x V (chaos), with BLOSUM62-based TCRdist applied between CDR3 peptides within each V-J. Welch's t-statistics and random forest reduced fewer than 550 V-J features to roughly 13, which were used in a naive Bayes classifier (R e1071). Thyroid-blood repertoire similarity was quantified with the Morisita-Horn index. The public sequencing data were trimmed at Q25 with fastp and processed into clonotypes with MiXCR by TCRdb, which kept only in-frame beta chains. Rows matching on CDR3 protein sequence are summarized as one entry with the most common DNA and genes. The V and J calls here are based on TCRdb, not the publication. Recorded for this sample are roughly 570,000 distinct CDR3 sequences; around 46% of them occurred a single time. Of the sample, around 7.7% falls within the top ten clones.

The CDR3 holds 16 amino acids from the cysteine to the phenylalanine. The CDR3 DNA has 48 bases and is translated from base 1. As encoded in the germline V gene (reference sequence), CDR1 is SEHNR while CDR2 is FQNEAQ. Trimming at the junction amounts to 2 bases on V and 4 bases on J, and the germline ends lie 17 bases apart. The clonotype was recovered from a woman between 18 and 29 years old with Graves' hyperthyroidism. Sequencing was carried out using peripheral blood or thyroid tissue (not recorded which). Recombination linked TRBV7-9 to TRBJ2-5; the D gene could be TRBD1 or TRBD2, each one agreeing over 5 bases. CDR3 protein: CASSLSGSTRGETQYF. The nucleotides are TGTGCCAGCAGCTTATCAGGGTCAACCCGGGGAGAGACCCAGTACTTC.